This record covers a single TCR beta chain. No antigen is known for it. This sample stems from a study of shared clonotypes between healthy human individuals. Study at large: There were three CD4 naive, three CD4 memory, two CD8 naive and one CD8 memory plates per donor.

Sequenced by immunoSEQ multiplex PCR; TCRdb stores in-frame clones only, minus some. The data contain millions of clones, approximately 94% of them seen just once; the ten biggest clones take up around 1.1%. Germline V gene data show CDR1 as MNHEY and CDR2 as SVGAGI. The germline V and J ends were trimmed by 4 bases and 4 bases, with 11 bases remaining between them. CDR3 length: 13 amino acids. Study observations and caveats: Researchers sampled blood only, noting tissue repertoires likely differ.

Only CD45RO-negative cells positively selected for CCR7 counted as naive CD8 cells, so terminally differentiated effector memory CD45RA+ cells were excluded. The rearrangement links TRBV6-5 to TRBJ2-7; D tentatively reads TRBD1 or TRBD2 (5 bases each). The sample was naive CD8+ T cells sorted from blood. This clonotype was obtained from a man between 18 and 35 years old in good health. CDR3 sequence: CASSFRDGYEQYF. CDR3 coding DNA: TGTGCCAGCAGTTTCAGGGACGGGTACGAGCAGTACTTC.